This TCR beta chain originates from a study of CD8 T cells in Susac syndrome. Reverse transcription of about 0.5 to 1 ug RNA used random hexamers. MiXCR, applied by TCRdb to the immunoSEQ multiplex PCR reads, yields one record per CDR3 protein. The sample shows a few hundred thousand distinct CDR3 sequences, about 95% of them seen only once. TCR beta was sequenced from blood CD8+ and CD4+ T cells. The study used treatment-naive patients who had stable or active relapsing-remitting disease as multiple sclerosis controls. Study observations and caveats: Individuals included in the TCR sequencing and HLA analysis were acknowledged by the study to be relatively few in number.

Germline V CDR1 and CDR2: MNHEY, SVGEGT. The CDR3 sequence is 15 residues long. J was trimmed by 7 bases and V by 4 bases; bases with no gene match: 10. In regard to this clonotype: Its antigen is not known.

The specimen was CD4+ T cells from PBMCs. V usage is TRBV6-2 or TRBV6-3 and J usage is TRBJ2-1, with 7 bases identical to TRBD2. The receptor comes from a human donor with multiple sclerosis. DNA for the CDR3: TGTGCCAGCAGTTTTGAGCGGGATTTCAGGAATGAGCAGTTCTTC. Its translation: CASSFERDFRNEQFF.